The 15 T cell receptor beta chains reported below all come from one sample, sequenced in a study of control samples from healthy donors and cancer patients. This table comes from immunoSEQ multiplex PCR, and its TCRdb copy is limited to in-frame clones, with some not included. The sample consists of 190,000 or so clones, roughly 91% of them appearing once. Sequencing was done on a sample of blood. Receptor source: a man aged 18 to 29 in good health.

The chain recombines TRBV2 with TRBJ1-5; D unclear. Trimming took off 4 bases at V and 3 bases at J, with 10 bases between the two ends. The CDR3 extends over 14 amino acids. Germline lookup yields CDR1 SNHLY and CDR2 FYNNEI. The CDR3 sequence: CASSVGVINQPQHF. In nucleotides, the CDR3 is TGTGCCAGCAGTGTCGGGGTCATCAATCAGCCCCAGCATTTT.

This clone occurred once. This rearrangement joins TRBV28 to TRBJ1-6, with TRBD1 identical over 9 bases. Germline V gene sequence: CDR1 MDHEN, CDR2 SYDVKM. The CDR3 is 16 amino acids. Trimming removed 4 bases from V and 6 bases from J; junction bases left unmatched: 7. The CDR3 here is CASSWAQGASNSPLHF. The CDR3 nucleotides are TGTGCCAGCAGTTGGGCACAGGGGGCCTCTAATTCACCCCTCCACTTT. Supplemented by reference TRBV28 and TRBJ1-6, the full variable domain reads DVKVTQSSRYLVKRTGEKVFLECVQDMDHENMFWYRQDPGLGLRLIYFSYDVKMKEKGDIPEGYSVSREKKERFSLILESASTNQTSMYLCASSWAQGASNSPLHFGNGTRLTVT.

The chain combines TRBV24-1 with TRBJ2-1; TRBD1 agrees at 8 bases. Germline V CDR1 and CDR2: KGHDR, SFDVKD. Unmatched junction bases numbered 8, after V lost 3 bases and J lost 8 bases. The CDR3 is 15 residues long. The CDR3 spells CATSDNGQGSDEQFF. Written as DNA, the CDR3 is TGTGCCACCAGTGATAATGGACAGGGCTCGGATGAGCAGTTCTTC.

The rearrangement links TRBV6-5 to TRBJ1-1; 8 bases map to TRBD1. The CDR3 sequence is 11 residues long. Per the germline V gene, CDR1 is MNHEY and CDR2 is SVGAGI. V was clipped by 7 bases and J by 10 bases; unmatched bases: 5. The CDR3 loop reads CASIETGGAFF. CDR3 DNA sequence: TGTGCCAGCATCGAAACAGGGGGAGCTTTCTTT.

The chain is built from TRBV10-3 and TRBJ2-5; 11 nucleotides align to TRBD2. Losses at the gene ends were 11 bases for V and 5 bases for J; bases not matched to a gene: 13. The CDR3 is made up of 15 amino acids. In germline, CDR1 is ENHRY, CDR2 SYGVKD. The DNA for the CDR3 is TGTGCCGCCAATGAGGGTAGCGGGGGGGCTGAGACCCAGTACTTC. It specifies CAANEGSGGAETQYF.

The CDR3 nucleotides read TGTGCCAGCAGCCGAGGGACAGGTGGCTCACCCCTCCACTTT. Translated, it gives CASSRGTGGSPLHF. The chain links TRBV27 to TRBJ1-6, with 8 bases identical to TRBD1. Losses at the gene ends were 6 bases for V and 10 bases for J; bases not matched to a gene: 8. This CDR3 contains 14 residues. The V gene's germline CDR1 is MNHEY and CDR2 SMNVEV (reference sequence).

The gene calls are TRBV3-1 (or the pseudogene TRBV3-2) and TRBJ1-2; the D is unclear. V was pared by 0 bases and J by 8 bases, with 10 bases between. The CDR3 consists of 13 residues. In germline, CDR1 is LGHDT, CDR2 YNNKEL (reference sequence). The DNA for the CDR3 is TGTGCCAGCAGCCAAGAAACATTTTCCGGCTACACCTTC. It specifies CASSQETFSGYTF.

Written as DNA, the CDR3 is TGCGCCAGCAGCTTGGAGGTTACTCCTTACGAGCAGTACTTC. This translates into CASSLEVTPYEQYF. The rearrangement uses TRBV5-1 and TRBJ2-7; D gene unclear. The germline CDR1 and CDR2 sequences are SGHRS and YFSETQ. Trimming cost V 0 bases and J 4 bases, with 11 bases left between them. The CDR3 contains 14 residues.

DNA of the CDR3: TGTGCCAGCAGCCCGGGGTGGCAAGAGACCCAGTACTTC. Amino acid sequence: CASSPGWQETQYF. This chain links TRBV7-3 with TRBJ2-5, with D perhaps TRBD2 (5 bases). V lost 5 bases and J lost 2, with 9 bases in between. Germline assignment: CDR1 SGHTA and CDR2 FQGTGA. The CDR3 loop spans 13 amino acids.

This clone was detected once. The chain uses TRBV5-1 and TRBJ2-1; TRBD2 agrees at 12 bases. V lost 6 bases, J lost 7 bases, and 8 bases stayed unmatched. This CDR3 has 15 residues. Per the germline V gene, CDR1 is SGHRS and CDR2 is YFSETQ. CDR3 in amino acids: CASKPVLAGGNEQFF. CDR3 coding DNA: TGCGCCAGCAAACCTGTACTAGCGGGGGGAAATGAGCAGTTCTTC.

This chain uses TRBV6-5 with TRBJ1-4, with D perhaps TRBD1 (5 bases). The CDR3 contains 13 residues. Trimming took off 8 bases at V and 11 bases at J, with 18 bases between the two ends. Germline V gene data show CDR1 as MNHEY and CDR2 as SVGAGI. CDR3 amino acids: CASANSWGRKLFF. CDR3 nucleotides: TGTGCCAGCGCCAACAGTTGGGGCAGGAAACTGTTTTTT.

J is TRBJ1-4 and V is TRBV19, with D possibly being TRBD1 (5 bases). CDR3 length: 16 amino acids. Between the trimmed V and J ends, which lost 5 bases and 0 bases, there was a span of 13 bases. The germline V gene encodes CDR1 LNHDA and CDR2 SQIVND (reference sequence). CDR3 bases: TGTGCCAGTAGTGAAGTCAGGGTGGCAACTAATGAAAAACTGTTTTTT. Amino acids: CASSEVRVATNEKLFF.

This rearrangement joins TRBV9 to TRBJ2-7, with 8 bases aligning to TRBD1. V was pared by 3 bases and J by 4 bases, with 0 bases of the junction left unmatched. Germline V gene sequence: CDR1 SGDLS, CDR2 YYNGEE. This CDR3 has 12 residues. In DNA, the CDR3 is TGTGCCAGCAGCGGACAGGGGTACGAGCAGTACTTC. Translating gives CASSGQGYEQYF.

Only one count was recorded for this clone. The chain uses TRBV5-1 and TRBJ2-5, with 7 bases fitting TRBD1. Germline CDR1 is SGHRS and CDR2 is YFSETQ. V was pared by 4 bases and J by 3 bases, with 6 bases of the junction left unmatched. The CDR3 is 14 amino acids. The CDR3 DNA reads TGCGCCAGCAGCAGAACCGGGACAGAAGAGACCCAGTACTTC. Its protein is CASSRTGTEETQYF.

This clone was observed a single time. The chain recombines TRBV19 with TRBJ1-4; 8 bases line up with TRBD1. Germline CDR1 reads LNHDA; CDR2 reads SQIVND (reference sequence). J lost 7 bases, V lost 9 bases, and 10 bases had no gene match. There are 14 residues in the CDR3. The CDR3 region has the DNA TGTGCCAGCCACTCCAGGGGGCTGGGTGAAAAACTGTTTTTT. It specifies CASHSRGLGEKLFF.